This entry lists 3 T cell receptor beta chains sequenced from one sample in a study of blood T cell repertoires in COVID-19. Libraries were prepared by immunoSEQ multiplex PCR; TCRdb keeps only in-frame clonotypes and omits some of them. The sample contains 210,000 or so clones, around nine tenths of which appear only once. Input material: peripheral blood. These receptors were collected from a woman aged 18-35 years who had recovered from COVID-19.

The table lists this clone with a few counts. The V gene is TRBV9, the J gene TRBJ2-1; maybe TRBD1 (7 bases). The V gene lost 5 bases and the J gene lost 8 bases, with 23 bases spanning the gap. Germline V gene sequence: CDR1 SGDLS, CDR2 YYNGEE. The CDR3 totals 16 residues. CDR3 amino acids: CASSVQTGGQGDEQFF. The CDR3, as DNA: TGTGCCAGCAGTGTCCAAACCGGGGGCCAGGGGGATGAGCAGTTCTTC.

V usage is TRBV2 and J usage is TRBJ2-5, with 8 bases matching TRBD1. The CDR3 runs 14 residues. Germline CDR1 reads SNHLY; CDR2 reads FYNNEI. The junction had 9 bases not matched to a gene; V was cut back by 8 bases and J by 4 bases. The CDR3 protein is CASGLQGATETQYF. The CDR3 bases are TGTGCCAGCGGGCTGCAGGGGGCCACAGAGACCCAGTACTTC.

The V gene is TRBV4-1, the J gene TRBJ2-1; 7 nucleotides line up with TRBD2. Unmatched junction bases numbered 1, after V lost 5 bases and J lost 6 bases. CDR1 MGHRA and CDR2 YSYEKL come from the germline V gene. The CDR3 contains 12 residues. This chain's CDR3 is CASSERGNEQFF. Here the CDR3 DNA reads TGCGCCAGCAGCGAGCGGGGCAATGAGCAGTTCTTC.